Presented here are 14 T cell receptor beta chains from one specimen sequenced in a study of blood T cells in healthy people across ages. The second PCR ran about 6 to 12 cycles with a sample-barcoded 5' primer and J-beta primers. TCRdb fed the 5' RACE reads into MiXCR, producing one record per CDR3 protein. The sample yields over 600,000 distinct CDR3 sequences, 45% to 70% seen once. The sequenced sample consisted of blood. These receptors came from a middle-aged man in good health.

This chain connects TRBV7-2 to TRBJ2-1; D is ambiguous. Deletions cut 5 bases from V and 6 bases from J, with 8 bases between. This CDR3 has 12 amino acids. Germline CDR1 SGHTA, CDR2 FQGNSA. CDR3 in amino acids: CASSIKFNEQFF. For the CDR3, the DNA is TGTGCCAGCAGCATAAAATTCAATGAGCAGTTCTTC.

The gene calls are TRBV11-2 and TRBJ2-2; 7 bases are a match to TRBD1. The CDR3 is 17 residues long. The J segment lost 4 bases and the V segment lost 7 bases, leaving 15 bases of the junction unmatched. The germline CDR1 and CDR2 sequences are SGHAT and FQNNGV. DNA of the CDR3: TGTGCCAGCAATCGTCTGGGAACAGGGGACCCCACCGGGGAGCTGTTTTTT. Translation gives CASNRLGTGDPTGELFF. Looking up the rest from reference TRBV11-2 and TRBJ2-2 gives the full variable domain: EAGVAQSPRYKIIEKRQSVAFWCNPISGHATLYWYQQILGQGPKLLIQFQNNGVVDDSQLPKDRFSAERLKGVDSTLKIQPAKLEDSAVYLCASNRLGTGDPTGELFFGEGSRLTVL.

There are a few counts of this clonotype. The CDR3, as DNA: TGTGCCAGCAGCTTAGCTGGGGACAGGGTTTTCACCTATGGCTACACCTTC. Protein: CASSLAGDRVFTYGYTF. This chain uses TRBV13 with TRBJ1-2; 9 bases fit TRBD1. The CDR3 sequence is 17 residues long. J was trimmed by 4 bases and V by 1 base; bases with no gene match: 10. Germline CDR1 is PRHDT and CDR2 is FYEKMQ (reference sequence).

This sequence joins TRBV13 and TRBJ2-7, with D tentatively TRBD1 (6 bases). V was trimmed by 5 bases and J by 4 bases, leaving 15 bases between them. CDR3 length: 14 amino acids. CDR1 is PRHDT, CDR2 FYEKMQ, per germline (reference sequence). CDR3 bases: TGTGCCAGCAGCCCTGACAGGAACTATTACGAGCAGTACTTC. Its translation is CASSPDRNYYEQYF.

The rearrangement links TRBV28 to TRBJ1-2, with D possibly being TRBD1 (5 bases). From germline, CDR1 is MDHEN and CDR2 SYDVKM. The CDR3 covers 14 residues. V lost 2 bases to trimming and J lost 2 bases, with 9 bases between them. The CDR3 nucleotides are TGTGCCAGCAGTTTAACCCAGGGAAACTATGGCTACACCTTC. Encoded protein: CASSLTQGNYGYTF.

The chain recombines TRBV2 with TRBJ1-6, with D hard to call. V lost 4 bases, J lost 0 bases, and 10 bases lay in between. The CDR3 covers 16 residues. Germline-derived CDR1 and CDR2 are SNHLY and FYNNEI. CDR3 nucleotides: TGTGCCAGCAGTGTAACGGGTAGCTCCTATAATTCACCCCTCCACTTT. Encoded protein: CASSVTGSSYNSPLHF.

The chain joins TRBV5-1 to TRBJ2-3; TRBD2 is a possible D gene (5 bases). Germline V gene sequence: CDR1 SGHRS, CDR2 YFSETQ. This CDR3 comprises 15 residues. Trimming shortened V by 7 bases and J by 0 bases, and 15 bases separated the two germline ends. CDR3 protein: CASLDGRTSTDTQYF. The CDR3 DNA sequence: TGCGCCAGCTTGGACGGCCGGACTAGCACAGATACGCAGTATTTT.

V usage is TRBV7-3 and J usage is TRBJ2-7; D is undetermined. The CDR3 runs 12 residues. CDR1 and CDR2 from the germline V gene are SGHTA and FQGTGA. Between the trimmed V and J ends, which lost 5 bases and 6 bases, there was a span of 11 bases. CDR3 nucleotides: TGTGCCAGCAGCCCCGCCATGGGCGAGCAGTACTTC. This translates into CASSPAMGEQYF.

This clonotype turned up a few times. The genes are TRBV28 and TRBJ2-1, with a weak D call TRBD2 (6 bases). The V gene lost 6 bases and the J gene lost 4 bases, with 13 bases spanning the gap. The CDR3 extends over 14 amino acids. Germline V lookup: CDR1 MDHEN, CDR2 SYDVKM. CDR3 sequence reads: CASSPPGDYNEQFF. In nucleotides, the CDR3 is TGTGCCAGCAGCCCCCCGGGAGATTACAATGAGCAGTTCTTC. Together with reference TRBV28 and TRBJ2-1, the CDR3 gives the full variable domain: DVKVTQSSRYLVKRTGEKVFLECVQDMDHENMFWYRQDPGLGLRLIYFSYDVKMKEKGDIPEGYSVSREKKERFSLILESASTNQTSMYLCASSPPGDYNEQFFGPGTRLTVL.

V is TRBV7-2 and J is TRBJ1-6; D is unclear. Germline CDR1 is SGHTA and CDR2 is FQGNSA. The CDR3 contains 15 residues. V was clipped by 1 base and J by 6 bases, with 10 bases between them. CDR3 amino acids: CASSLVDGVNSPLHF. In DNA, the CDR3 is TGTGCCAGCAGCTTAGTCGACGGAGTTAATTCACCCCTCCACTTT.

This clonotype was seen at least ten times. CDR3 in amino acids: CASSERQGRDQETQYF. The CDR3 DNA reads TGTGCCAGCAGTGAAAGACAGGGCCGTGATCAAGAGACCCAGTACTTC. The J gene is TRBJ2-5, the V gene TRBV2, with TRBD1 identical over 7 bases. This CDR3 comprises 16 residues. CDR1 and CDR2 (germline): SNHLY, FYNNEI. J was trimmed by 2 bases and V by 2 bases; bases with no gene match: 8.

The genes are TRBV28 and TRBJ2-7, with 9 bases lining up with TRBD2. After removal of 3 bases from V and 3 bases from J, the junction contained 6 bases not matched to a gene. Germline values: CDR1 MDHEN, CDR2 SYDVKM. The CDR3 is 15 amino acids. DNA for the CDR3: TGTGCCAGCAGTTTGTCGGGACTAGCTGTCTACGAGCAGTACTTC. Translation gives CASSLSGLAVYEQYF.

This clonotype was counted many times. CDR3 sequence reads: CASGLAGLGKNIQYF. The CDR3 DNA reads as TGTGCCAGCGGACTAGCGGGACTTGGCAAAAACATTCAGTACTTC. The chain links TRBV12-3 or TRBV12-4 to TRBJ2-4; 12 bases line up with TRBD2. This CDR3 is built from 15 residues. The trim removed 8 bases at V and 3 bases at J, leaving 5 bases unmatched.

This rearrangement joins TRBV7-2 to TRBJ2-3, with D possibly matching TRBD2 (6 bases). Germline V gene lookup returns CDR1 SGHTA and CDR2 FQGNSA. The CDR3 runs to 15 residues. V gave up 6 bases and J gave up 2 bases, with 15 bases separating them. CDR3 residues: CASRMEGRNTDTQYF. The CDR3 region has the DNA TGTGCCAGCAGGATGGAGGGCCGGAACACAGATACGCAGTATTTT. Drawing the rest from reference TRBV7-2 and TRBJ2-3, the complete variable domain is GAGVSQSPSNKVTEKGKDVELRCDPISGHTALYWYRQSLGQGLEFLIYFQGNSAPDKSGLPSDRFSAERTGGSVSTLTIQRTQQEDSAVYLCASRMEGRNTDTQYFGPGTRLTVL.